Each of the 11 T cell receptor beta chains below was sequenced from the same sample in a study of cytomegalovirus exposure and HLA in healthy donors. Vbeta (60) and Jbeta (13) primers were used in the PCR. TCRdb's table, derived via immunoSEQ multiplex PCR, lists solely in-frame clones and lacks some. The sample consists of under 200,000 clones, around 75% of them appearing once. Sample: PBMCs. Receptor source: a woman aged 45-65 years in good health and CMV-seropositive.

The rearrangement links TRBV19 to TRBJ1-5; TRBD1 might be the D (6 bases). The V gene's germline CDR1 is LNHDA and CDR2 SQIVND (reference sequence). Trimming shortened V by 6 bases and J by 13 bases, and 13 bases separated the two germline ends. The CDR3 extends over 11 amino acids. Written as DNA, the CDR3 is TGTGCCAGTAGGCATCTGGGACAACAGCATTTT. Encoded protein: CASRHLGQQHF.

V is TRBV5-1 and J is TRBJ2-3, with 9 bases identical to TRBD2. Germline V gene data show CDR1 as SGHRS and CDR2 as YFSETQ. The CDR3 consists of 15 residues. The J segment lost 4 bases and the V segment lost 6 bases, leaving 9 bases of the junction unmatched. The chain's CDR3 is CASTIGRGGPDTQYF. In DNA, the CDR3 is TGCGCCAGCACCATTGGGCGGGGGGGGCCAGATACGCAGTATTTT.

The chain has TRBV5-4 and TRBJ1-2; 7 bases match TRBD1. CDR3 size: 13 residues. V lost 4 bases and J lost 6; bases outside the gene matches: 6. CDR1 is SGHNT, CDR2 YYREEE, per germline (reference sequence). The chain's CDR3 is CASSVQGYDGYTF. DNA for the CDR3: TGTGCCAGCAGCGTACAGGGGTATGATGGCTACACCTTC.

The genes are TRBV14 and TRBJ2-5; D is possibly TRBD1 (5 bases). This CDR3 region has 13 residues. Germline V CDR1 and CDR2: SGHDN, FVKESK. Trimming cost V 3 bases and J 7 bases, with 12 bases left between them. Here the CDR3 DNA reads TGTGCCAGCAGCCACTCAGGGTCCGGGACCCAGTACTTC. Translation: CASSHSGSGTQYF.

This clone was found a few times. This sample also contains other DNA sequences that code for the same CDR3. The DNA of the CDR3 is TGCGCCAGCAGCTTGGGAGGAATGAACACTGAAGCTTTCTTT. It specifies CASSLGGMNTEAFF. The chain is built from TRBV5-1 and TRBJ1-1; D uncertain. CDR1 and CDR2 (germline): SGHRS, YFSETQ. There are 14 residues in the CDR3. The ends were cut back, 0 bases at V and 0 bases at J, with 6 bases in the middle.

The chain employs TRBV13 and TRBJ2-7; 7 bases map to TRBD2. The germline gives CDR1 PRHDT, CDR2 FYEKMQ (reference sequence). This CDR3 contains 14 residues. The V and J ends lost 5 bases and 0 bases, in that order; junction bases with no gene match: 4. The CDR3: CASSRWDYSYEQYF. The CDR3 nucleotides are TGTGCCAGCAGCCGGTGGGACTACTCCTACGAGCAGTACTTC.

A single count supports this clone. The chain links TRBV4-2 to TRBJ2-1, with 8 positions matching TRBD2. Germline lookup yields CDR1 LGHNA and CDR2 YNFKEQ. The CDR3 totals 16 residues. V trimming: 0 bases; J trimming: 7 bases; junction bases outside the gene matches: 8. The CDR3 region is CASSQDGAGGGNEQFF. The CDR3 bases are TGTGCCAGCAGCCAAGATGGGGCGGGGGGCGGAAATGAGCAGTTCTTC.

The V gene is TRBV5-1, the J gene TRBJ1-2; D gene unclear. The V gene's germline CDR1 is SGHRS and CDR2 YFSETQ. The CDR3 covers 14 residues. The V end lost 0 bases, the J end lost 1 base, and 7 bases lay between the germline ends. CDR3 loop: CASSLGGGNYGYTF. The CDR3, as DNA: TGCGCCAGCAGCTTGGGTGGAGGTAACTATGGCTACACCTTC.

The chain joins TRBV13 to TRBJ2-2, with a possible D match to TRBD2 (7 bases). CDR1 PRHDT and CDR2 FYEKMQ come from the germline V gene (reference sequence). This CDR3 region has 16 residues. V lost 5 bases, J lost 2 bases, and 15 bases lay in between. In DNA, the CDR3 is TGTGCCAGCAGCCCCGGGGAGGGGGTAAACACCGGGGAGCTGTTTTTT. It codes for CASSPGEGVNTGELFF.

The chain has TRBV16 and TRBJ2-2, with D perhaps matching TRBD2 (5 bases). The CDR3 runs to 15 residues. Germline values: CDR1 KGHSY, CDR2 FQNENV. Trimming took off 0 bases at V and 2 bases at J, with 7 bases between the two ends. Here the CDR3 reads CASSQSWTNTGELFF. The DNA of the CDR3 is TGTGCCAGCAGCCAATCGTGGACTAACACCGGGGAGCTGTTTTTT.

The V call is TRBV27, the J call TRBJ2-5, with D perhaps TRBD1 (6 bases). Germline CDR1 is MNHEY and CDR2 is SMNVEV (reference sequence). The V and J ends lost 4 bases and 6 bases respectively, with 12 bases between them. The CDR3 length is 13 residues. The CDR3 protein is CASSSPRGQTQYF. The DNA for the CDR3 is TGTGCCAGCAGTTCCCCCAGGGGCCAGACCCAGTACTTC.